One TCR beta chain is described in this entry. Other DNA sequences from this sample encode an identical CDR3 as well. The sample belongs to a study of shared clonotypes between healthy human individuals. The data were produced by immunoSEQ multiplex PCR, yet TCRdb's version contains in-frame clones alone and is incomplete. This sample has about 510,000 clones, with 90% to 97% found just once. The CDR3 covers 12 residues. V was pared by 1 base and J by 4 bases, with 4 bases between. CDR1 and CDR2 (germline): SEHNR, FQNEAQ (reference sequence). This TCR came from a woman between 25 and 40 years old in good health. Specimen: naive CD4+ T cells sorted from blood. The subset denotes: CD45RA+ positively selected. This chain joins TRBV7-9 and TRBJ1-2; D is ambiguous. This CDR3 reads CASSLVGYGYTF. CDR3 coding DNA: TGTGCCAGCAGCTTAGTCGGCTATGGCTACACCTTC.